This T cell receptor (beta chain) was captured in a study of blood T cell repertoires in COVID-19. At the level of the study: Whether acute or convalescent, the COVID-19 samples came from the United States, Italy and Spain. PBMCs, B-cell-depleted T cells, or T cells were the source of the cDNA or gDNA that made up the material.

Here immunoSEQ multiplex PCR was the method, and the copy in TCRdb shows in-frame clones only, minus some. The sample holds 160,000 or so clones, over 70% seen once. V gave up 7 bases and J gave up 7 bases, with 16 bases separating them. CDR3 length: 13 residues. Germline V CDR1 and CDR2: LNHDA, SQIVND (reference sequence). The chain carries TRBV19 and TRBJ1-2, with D maybe TRBD1 (6 bases). The sequencing input was PBMCs or T cells enriched from blood (not recorded which). The receptor's source is a woman aged 40 to 50 with acute COVID-19. In nucleotides, the CDR3 is TGTGCCAGTACGGACAGTCTTCCTGCTGGCTACACCTTC. The encoded protein is CASTDSLPAGYTF.